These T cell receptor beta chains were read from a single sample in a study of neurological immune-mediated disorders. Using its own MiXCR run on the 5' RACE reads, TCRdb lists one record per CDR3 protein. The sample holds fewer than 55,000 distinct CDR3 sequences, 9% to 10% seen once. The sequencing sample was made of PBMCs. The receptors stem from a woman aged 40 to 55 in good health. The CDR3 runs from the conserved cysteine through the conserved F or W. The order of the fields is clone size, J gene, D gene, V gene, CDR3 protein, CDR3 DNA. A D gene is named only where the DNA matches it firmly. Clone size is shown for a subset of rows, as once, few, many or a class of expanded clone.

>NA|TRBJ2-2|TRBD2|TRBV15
CATSRTSSGELFF
TGTGCCACCAGCAGAACCTCAAGCGGGGAACTGTTTTTT
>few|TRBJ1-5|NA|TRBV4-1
CASSQGEGPSNQPQHF
TGCGCCAGCAGTCAAGGGGAGGGGCCCAGCAATCAGCCCCAGCATTTT
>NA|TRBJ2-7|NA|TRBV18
CASLPSTTGGRGQYF
TGTGCCAGCTTACCCTCCACGACAGGAGGAAGGGGGCAGTACTTC
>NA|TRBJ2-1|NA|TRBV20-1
CSARESRGGLYNEQFF
TGCAGTGCTAGAGAGTCCAGGGGAGGCTTATACAATGAGCAGTTCTTC
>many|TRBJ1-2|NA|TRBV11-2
CASSLWQGDYGYTF
TGTGCCAGCAGCTTATGGCAGGGAGACTATGGCTACACCTTC
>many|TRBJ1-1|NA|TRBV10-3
CAISALGTEAFF
TGTGCCATCAGTGCACTCGGCACTGAAGCTTTCTTT
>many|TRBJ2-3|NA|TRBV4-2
CASSQVSTDTQYF
TGTGCCAGCAGCCAAGTAAGCACAGATACGCAGTATTTT
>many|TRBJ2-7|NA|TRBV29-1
CSVRLGGSEQYF
TGCAGCGTTCGATTGGGGGGCTCCGAGCAGTACTTC
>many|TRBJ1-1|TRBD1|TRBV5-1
CASSLGTGVPNAEAFF
TGCGCCAGCAGCTTGGGGACAGGGGTTCCGAACGCTGAAGCTTTCTTT
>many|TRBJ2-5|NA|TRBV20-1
CSATKGETQYF
TGCAGCGCTACTAAAGGAGAGACCCAGTACTTC
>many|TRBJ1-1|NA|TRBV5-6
CASSLIGENTEAFF
TGTGCCAGCAGCTTGATCGGTGAGAACACTGAAGCTTTCTTT
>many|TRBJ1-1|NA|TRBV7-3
CASSPQFGQTEAFF
TGTGCCAGCAGCCCCCAGTTTGGACAAACTGAAGCTTTCTTT
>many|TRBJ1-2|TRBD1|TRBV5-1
CASSFTGGDGYTF
TGCGCCAGCAGCTTTACAGGGGGCGATGGCTACACCTTC
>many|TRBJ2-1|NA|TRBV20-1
CSAGSNYPEQFF
TGCAGTGCCGGGAGCAATTACCCTGAGCAGTTCTTC
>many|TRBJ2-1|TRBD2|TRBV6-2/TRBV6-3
CASSAPGLAFNEQFF
TGTGCCAGCAGCGCTCCGGGACTAGCGTTCAATGAGCAGTTCTTC
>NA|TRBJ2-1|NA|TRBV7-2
CASSFSVGSYNEQFF
TGTGCCAGCAGCTTCTCTGTGGGATCCTACAATGAGCAGTTCTTC
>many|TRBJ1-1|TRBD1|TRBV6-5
CASRNRDRVFGNTEAFF
TGTGCCAGCAGGAACCGGGACAGGGTTTTTGGGAACACTGAAGCTTTCTTT
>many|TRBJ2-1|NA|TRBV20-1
CSARDKVAHSYNEQFF
TGCAGTGCTAGAGATAAGGTGGCGCACTCCTACAATGAGCAGTTCTTC
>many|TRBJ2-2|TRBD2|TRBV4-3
CASSHPWGTGGPSTGELFF
TGCGCCAGCAGCCACCCCTGGGGAACGGGAGGGCCCAGTACCGGGGAGCTGTTTTTT
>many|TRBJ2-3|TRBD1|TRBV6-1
CASSEMTGGDRSQYF
TGTGCCAGCAGCGAAATGACAGGGGGCGATCGGTCGCAGTATTTT
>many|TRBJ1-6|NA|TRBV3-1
CASSQGRESPLHF
TGTGCCAGCAGCCAAGGGCGGGAGTCACCCCTCCACTTT
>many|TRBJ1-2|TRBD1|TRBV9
CASSPAGGMGYGYTF
TGTGCCAGCAGCCCAGCAGGGGGGATGGGATATGGCTACACCTTC
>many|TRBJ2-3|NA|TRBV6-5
CASGAARVDTDTQYF
TGTGCCAGCGGAGCCGCAAGGGTGGACACAGATACGCAGTATTTT
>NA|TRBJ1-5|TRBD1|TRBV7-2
CGSSIRTGGNQPQHF
TGTGGCAGCAGCATTCGGACAGGGGGCAATCAGCCCCAGCATTTT
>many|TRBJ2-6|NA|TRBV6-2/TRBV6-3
CASSRTATYGANVLTF
TGTGCCAGCAGTCGGACAGCTACTTATGGGGCCAACGTCCTGACTTTC
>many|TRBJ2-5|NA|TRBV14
CASSHLGGQLETQYF
TGTGCCAGCAGCCATCTAGGAGGACAGCTAGAGACCCAGTACTTC
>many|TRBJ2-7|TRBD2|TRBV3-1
CASSQVGTSSYEQYF
TGTGCCAGCAGCCAAGTTGGGACTAGCTCCTACGAGCAGTACTTC
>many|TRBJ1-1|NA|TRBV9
CASNPAGLETEAFF
TGTGCCAGCAATCCGGCAGGGCTAGAGACTGAAGCTTTCTTT
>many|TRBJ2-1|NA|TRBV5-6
CASSLTSSYNEQFF
TGTGCCAGCAGCTTGACTAGCAGCTACAATGAGCAGTTCTTC
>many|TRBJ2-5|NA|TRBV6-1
CASSGGIPPGETQYF
TGTGCCAGCAGTGGGGGGATTCCCCCAGGGGAGACCCAGTACTTC
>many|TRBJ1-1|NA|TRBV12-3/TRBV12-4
CASGPPGMTEAFF
TGTGCCAGCGGGCCGCCGGGGATGACTGAAGCTTTCTTT
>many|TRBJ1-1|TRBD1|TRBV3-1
CASSQGQGATAFF
TGTGCCAGCAGCCAAGGGCAGGGGGCAACAGCTTTCTTT
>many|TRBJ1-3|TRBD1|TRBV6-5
CASTQGGGSGNTIYF
TGTGCCAGCACCCAGGGGGGCGGCTCTGGAAACACCATATATTTT
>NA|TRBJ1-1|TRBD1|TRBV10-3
CAIRRQGAGSTEAFF
TGTGCCATCAGAAGACAGGGGGCAGGTAGCACTGAAGCTTTCTTT
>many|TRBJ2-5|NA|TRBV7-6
CASSPWGRQETQYF
TGTGCCAGCAGCCCCTGGGGACGGCAAGAGACCCAGTACTTC
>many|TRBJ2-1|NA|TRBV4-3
CASSQARGSYNEQFF
TGCGCCAGCAGCCAAGCCCGGGGGTCTTACAATGAGCAGTTCTTC
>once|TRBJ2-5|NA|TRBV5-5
CASCFPTGETQYF
TGTGCTAGCTGCTTCCCGACAGGAGAGACCCAGTACTTC
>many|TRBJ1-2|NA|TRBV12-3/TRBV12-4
CASSRQQTKSYGYTF
TGTGCCAGCAGTCGCCAGCAGACGAAGAGCTATGGCTACACCTTC
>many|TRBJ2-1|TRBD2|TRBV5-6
CASSGEVLAGYNEQFF
TGTGCCAGCAGCGGGGAGGTACTAGCGGGATACAATGAGCAGTTCTTC
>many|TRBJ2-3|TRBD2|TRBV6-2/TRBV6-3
CASRSMTSGSSDTQYF
TGTGCCAGCAGGAGCATGACTAGCGGGAGTTCCGATACGCAGTATTTT
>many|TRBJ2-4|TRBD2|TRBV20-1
CSAREKGLAKNIQYF
TGCAGTGCTAGAGAGAAGGGACTAGCAAAAAACATTCAGTACTTC
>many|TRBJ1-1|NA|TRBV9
CASGRLGTVNTEAFF
TGTGCCAGCGGGCGTTTAGGGACGGTGAACACTGAAGCTTTCTTT
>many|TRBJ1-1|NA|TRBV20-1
CSASDSVNTEAFF
TGCAGTGCTTCCGATTCAGTGAACACTGAAGCTTTCTTT
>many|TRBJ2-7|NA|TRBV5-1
CASSPQSTWSYEQYF
TGCGCCAGCAGCCCACAAAGCACTTGGAGTTACGAGCAGTACTTC
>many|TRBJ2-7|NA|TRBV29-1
CSVGGRDIGEQYF
TGCAGCGTCGGGGGAAGGGACATCGGAGAGCAGTACTTC
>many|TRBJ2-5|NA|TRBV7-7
CASGQQETQYF
TGTGCTAGCGGACAGCAAGAGACCCAGTACTTC